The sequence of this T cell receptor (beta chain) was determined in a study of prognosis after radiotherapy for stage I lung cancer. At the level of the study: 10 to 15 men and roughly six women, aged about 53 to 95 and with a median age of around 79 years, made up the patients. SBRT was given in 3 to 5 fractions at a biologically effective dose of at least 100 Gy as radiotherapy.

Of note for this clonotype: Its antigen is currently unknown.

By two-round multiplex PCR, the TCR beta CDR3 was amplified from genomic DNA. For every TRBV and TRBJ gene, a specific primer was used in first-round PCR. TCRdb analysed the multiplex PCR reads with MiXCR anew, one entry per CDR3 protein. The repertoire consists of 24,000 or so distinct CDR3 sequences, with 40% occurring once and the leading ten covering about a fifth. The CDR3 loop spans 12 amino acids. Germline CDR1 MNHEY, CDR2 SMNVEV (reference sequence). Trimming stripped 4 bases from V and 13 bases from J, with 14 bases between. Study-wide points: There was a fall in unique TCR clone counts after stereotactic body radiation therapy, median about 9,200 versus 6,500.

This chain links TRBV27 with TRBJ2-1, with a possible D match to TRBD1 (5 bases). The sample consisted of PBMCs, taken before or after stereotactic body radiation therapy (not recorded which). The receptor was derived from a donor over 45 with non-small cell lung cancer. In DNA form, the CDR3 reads TGTGCCAGCAGTTCAGGGTACGTTGGTCAGTTCTTC. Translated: CASSSGYVGQFF.